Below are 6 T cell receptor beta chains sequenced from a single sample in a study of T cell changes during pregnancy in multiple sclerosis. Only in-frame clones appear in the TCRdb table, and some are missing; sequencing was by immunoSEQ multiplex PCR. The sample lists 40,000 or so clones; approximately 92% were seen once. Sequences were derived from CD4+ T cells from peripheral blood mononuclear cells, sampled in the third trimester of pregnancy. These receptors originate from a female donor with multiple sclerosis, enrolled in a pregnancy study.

In DNA, the CDR3 is TGTGCCAGCAGCTTGGGGGGCCTTGGGGCAGATACGCAGTATTTT. It yields the protein CASSLGGLGADTQYF. The chain links TRBV5-4 to TRBJ2-3; weak D call: TRBD1 (5 bases). CDR1 is SGHNT, CDR2 YYREEE, per germline (reference sequence). The CDR3 spans 15 residues. Trimming shortened V by 0 bases and J by 4 bases, and 12 bases separated the two germline ends.

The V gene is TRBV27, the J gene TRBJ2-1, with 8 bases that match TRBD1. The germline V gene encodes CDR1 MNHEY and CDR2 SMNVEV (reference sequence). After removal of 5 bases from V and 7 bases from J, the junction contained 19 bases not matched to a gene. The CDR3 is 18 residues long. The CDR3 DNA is TGTGCCAGCAGTCCCCTGGGGGCAGGGGGCAAAAGTAATAATGAGCAGTTCTTC. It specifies CASSPLGAGGKSNNEQFF.

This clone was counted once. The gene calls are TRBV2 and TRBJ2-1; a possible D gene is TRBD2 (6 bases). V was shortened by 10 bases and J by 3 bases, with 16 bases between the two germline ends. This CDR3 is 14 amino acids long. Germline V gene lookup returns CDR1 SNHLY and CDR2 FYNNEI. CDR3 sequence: CATGKRTNYNEQFF. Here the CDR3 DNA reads TGTGCCACCGGAAAAAGGACTAACTACAATGAGCAGTTCTTC.

The CDR3 DNA reads as TGCGCCAGCAGCTTTACAGGGGCTAACACAGATACGCAGTATTTT. Translated: CASSFTGANTDTQYF. The genes are TRBV5-1 and TRBJ2-3, with TRBD1 matching over 7 bases. The germline V gene encodes CDR1 SGHRS and CDR2 YFSETQ. This CDR3 has 15 residues. The junction had 5 bases not matched to a gene; V was cut back by 2 bases and J by 2 bases. Full variable domain (rest looked up from reference TRBV5-1 and TRBJ2-3): KAGVTQTPRYLIKTRGQQVTLSCSPISGHRSVSWYQQTPGQGLQFLFEYFSETQRNKGNFPGRFSGRQFSNSRSEMNVSTLELGDSALYLCASSFTGANTDTQYFGPGTRLTVL.

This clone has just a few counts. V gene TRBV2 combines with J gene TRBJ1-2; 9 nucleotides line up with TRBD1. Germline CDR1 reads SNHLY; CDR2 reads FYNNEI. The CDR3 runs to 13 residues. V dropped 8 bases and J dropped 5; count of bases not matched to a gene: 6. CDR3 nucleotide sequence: TGTGCCAGCTCGGGACAGGGATCTTATGGCTACACCTTC. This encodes CASSGQGSYGYTF.

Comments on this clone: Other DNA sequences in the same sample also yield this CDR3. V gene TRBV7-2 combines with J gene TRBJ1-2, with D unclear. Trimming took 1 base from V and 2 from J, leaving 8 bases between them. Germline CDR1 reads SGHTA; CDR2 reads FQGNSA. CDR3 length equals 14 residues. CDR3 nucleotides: TGTGCCAGCAGCTTAGACGGAGCGAACTATGGCTACACCTTC. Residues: CASSLDGANYGYTF. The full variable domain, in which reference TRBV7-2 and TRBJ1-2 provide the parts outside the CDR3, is GAGVSQSPSNKVTEKGKDVELRCDPISGHTALYWYRQSLGQGLEFLIYFQGNSAPDKSGLPSDRFSAERTGGSVSTLTIQRTQQEDSAVYLCASSLDGANYGYTFGSGTRLTVV.